Listed below are T cell receptor beta chains from one sample, sequenced in a study of T cell repertoires in cytomegalovirus infection. MiXCR, run by TCRdb on the reads, gives a single entry per CDR3 protein. The top ten hold over 10% of the sample, which has roughly 920,000 distinct CDR3 sequences, 25% to 40% seen once. No antigen has been identified for these receptors. The sequencing used cultured CD8+ T cells from PBMCs, collected from culture after CMV antigen stimulation. All receptors derive from a human donor in good health (CMV status not recorded). Some clones in this sample may be carry-over from other donors' samples. Both conserved end residues are part of each CDR3. Rows give clone size only sometimes, using once, few, many, or a class for an expanded clone.

clone_size,v_call,j_call,cdr3_aa
few,TRBV29-1,TRBJ2-2,CSAQGAGELFF
few,TRBV7-8,TRBJ2-7,CASSPRWDTGSYEQYF
few,TRBV4-2,TRBJ1-6,CASSQDKVENSPLHF
.,TRBV6-5,TRBJ1-2,CASSYFRERLSGYTF
few,TRBV7-9,TRBJ1-1,CASSTPLGSQNTEAFF
.,TRBV9,TRBJ2-1,CASSVDMVEQFF
.,TRBV27,TRBJ1-4,CASSFLGTGGFSNEKLFF
.,TRBV5-4,TRBJ2-1,CASSFGTAWGDEQFF
few,TRBV12-5,TRBJ2-2,CASGLVTGDANTGELFF
.,TRBV19,TRBJ2-2,CASLVSTNTGELFF
few,TRBV27,TRBJ1-2,CASRGRGALGGYTF
few,TRBV6-1,TRBJ2-5,CASSGPYTGGWETQYF
few,TRBV11-3,TRBJ2-1,CASSLGGGNLNEQFF
few,TRBV6-1,TRBJ2-2,CASSWMTGELFF
.,TRBV7-9,TRBJ2-7,CASSLKGLQYF
.,TRBV6-5,TRBJ2-1,CASSYSAGGANEQFF
.,TRBV29-1,TRBJ2-7,CSVVSRGEQYF
few,TRBV4-3,TRBJ2-1,CASSQLPGLAVYNEQFF
.,TRBV5-1,TRBJ2-7,CASSLVAGGDEQYF